The 12 T cell receptor beta chains in this list originate from one sample, sequenced in a study of memory CD4+ T cells and cytomegalovirus serostatus. Single viable CD3+CD4+CD8-CD45RO+ cells were sorted as the memory CD4+ T cells. Produced via immunoSEQ multiplex PCR; TCRdb's table is partial and in-frame only. The sample consists of some 39,000 clones, more than 75% of them appearing once. The source material was memory CD4+ T cells from blood. Receptors originate from an adult in good health and CMV-seronegative.

The J gene is TRBJ2-7, the V gene TRBV12-5, with D unresolved. Trimming stripped 3 bases from V and 3 bases from J, with 12 bases between. The CDR3 length is 14 residues. Germline-derived CDR1 and CDR2 are LGHNT and FRNRAP. DNA of the CDR3: TGTGCTAGTGGTTTACGTACCAGGAGCTACGAGCAGTACTTC. This encodes CASGLRTRSYEQYF.

The rearrangement uses TRBV5-1 and TRBJ2-2, with a tentative D call TRBD1 (5 bases). The CDR3 spans 13 residues. The germline V gene has CDR1 SGHRS and CDR2 YFSETQ. V was shortened by 3 bases and J by 3 bases, with 6 bases between the two germline ends. The CDR3 DNA reads TGCGCCAGCAGCTCCAGGGACACCGGGGAGCTGTTTTTT. Amino acid sequence: CASSSRDTGELFF.

The chain joins TRBV9 to TRBJ2-1; TRBD2 matches 8 bases. From germline, CDR1 is SGDLS and CDR2 YYNGEE. V gave up 4 bases and J gave up 1 base; unmatched junction bases: 7. The CDR3 runs 16 residues. As DNA, the CDR3 is TGTGCCAGCAGCCCCAGGGGCGGGGGGTCCTACAATGAGCAGTTCTTC. Its protein is CASSPRGGGSYNEQFF.

V usage is TRBV5-4 and J usage is TRBJ1-2, with a weak D call TRBD1 (6 bases). CDR1 SGHNT and CDR2 YYREEE come from the germline V gene (reference sequence). Trimming removed 3 bases from V and 7 bases from J, with 19 bases in between. The CDR3 contains 15 residues. The CDR3 DNA reads as TGTGCCAGCAGCTGGGGCTTCGACAGGACTTTTGGCTACACCTTC. It specifies CASSWGFDRTFGYTF.

In its sample, this clone was seen a few times. The rearrangement uses TRBV18 and TRBJ1-2; no clear D gene. CDR3 length equals 15 residues. In germline, CDR1 is KGHSH, CDR2 LQKENI. V dropped 2 bases and J dropped 0 bases, with 10 bases sitting between them. Written as DNA, the CDR3 is TGTGCCAGCTCACCAAAAGACGGAGCTAACTATGGCTACACCTTC. It yields the protein CASSPKDGANYGYTF.

The J gene is TRBJ2-7, the V gene TRBV18, with D tentatively TRBD2 (5 bases). Germline CDR1 and CDR2: KGHSH and LQKENI. The CDR3 has 15 amino acids. The V end was cut by 0 bases, the J end by 5 bases, with 14 bases between. In DNA, the CDR3 is TGTGCCAGCTCACCACCCTCACTAGGACGTGACGAGCAGTACTTC. Translated: CASSPPSLGRDEQYF.

J is TRBJ1-5 and V is TRBV7-9, with D perhaps matching TRBD1 (6 bases). The CDR3 has 15 amino acids. The germline V and J ends were trimmed by 5 bases and 6 bases, with 17 bases remaining between them. Looked up from germline, CDR1 is SEHNR and CDR2 is FQNEAQ (reference sequence). CDR3 in amino acids: CASSPGGGGGQPQHF. The CDR3 DNA is TGTGCCAGCAGCCCCGGTGGGGGAGGGGGTCAGCCCCAGCATTTT.

To note about this clone: Relative to the germline gene, one junction end is altered; a read error may explain this. V is TRBV7-9 and J is TRBJ1-6, with 7 nucleotides matching TRBD1. CDR1 is SEHNR, CDR2 FQNEAQ, per germline (reference sequence). The length of the CDR3 is 15 residues. CDR3 in DNA: TGTGCCAGCAGCCTCCTTGGACAGGCCTTTTCACCCCCCCACTTT. Protein: CASSLLGQAFSPPHF.

The chain has TRBV25-1 and TRBJ1-3; 10 bases match TRBD1. J was trimmed by 10 bases and V by 5 bases; bases with no gene match: 8. This CDR3 has 14 amino acids. Germline CDR1 is MGHDK and CDR2 is SYGVNS. The CDR3 nucleotides are TGTGCCAGCAGTAGCGCGGGACAGGGGTCGACCATATATTTT. Translation: CASSSAGQGSTIYF.

The rearrangement joins TRBV5-5 to TRBJ1-6; tentatively, D is TRBD1 (6 bases). The CDR3 extends over 14 amino acids. CDR1 is SGHKS, CDR2 YYEKEE, per germline (reference sequence). V was trimmed by 3 bases and J by 8 bases, leaving 12 bases between them. The CDR3 loop is CASSWEGVDSPLHF. The CDR3 DNA follows: TGTGCCAGCAGCTGGGAGGGGGTTGATTCACCCCTCCACTTT.

The V call is TRBV7-2, the J call TRBJ1-1; a possible D gene is TRBD1 (5 bases). Trimming cost V 2 bases and J 5 bases, with 12 bases left between them. The CDR3 has 14 amino acids. CDR1 and CDR2 from the germline V gene are SGHTA and FQGNSA. The CDR3 here is CASSLTEGWTEAFF. The CDR3, as DNA: TGTGCCAGCAGCTTAACGGAGGGGTGGACTGAAGCTTTCTTT.

The V gene is TRBV30, the J gene TRBJ1-6; weak D call: TRBD1 (5 bases). Per the germline V gene, CDR1 is GTSNPN and CDR2 is SVGIG (reference sequence). Between the trimmed V and J ends, which lost 2 bases and 9 bases, there was a span of 8 bases. This CDR3 has 12 amino acids. CDR3 sequence: CAWSKQASPLHF. CDR3 DNA: TGTGCCTGGAGTAAACAGGCTTCACCCCTCCACTTT.